These 17 T cell receptor beta chains originate from one sample sequenced in a study of early T cells in non-severe SARS-CoV-2 infection. From the 5' RACE reads, TCRdb called clonotypes with MiXCR, one entry per CDR3 protein. The sample lists some 61,000 distinct CDR3 sequences, about 10% seen once, with just over 4.5% in the top ten. Sequenced sample: whole blood. These receptor sequences come from an adult who was a healthcare worker with PCR-confirmed SARS-CoV-2 infection or an uninfected control (not recorded which).

The table lists this clonotype with many counts. V and J are TRBV6-5 and TRBJ1-1; D remains ambiguous. CDR3 length equals 14 residues. Deletions cut 1 base from V and 1 base from J, with 7 bases between. Germline V CDR1 and CDR2: MNHEY, SVGAGI. The CDR3 loop reads CASSYFGENTEAFF. Written as DNA, the CDR3 is TGTGCCAGCAGTTACTTCGGCGAGAACACTGAAGCTTTCTTT.

This clonotype was counted between two and nine times. The J gene is TRBJ2-4, the V gene TRBV20-1; D possibly corresponds to TRBD2 (6 bases). The CDR3 loop spans 14 amino acids. CDR1 is DFQATT and CDR2 is SNEGSKA in the germline V gene (reference sequence). The V and J ends lost 6 bases and 0 bases respectively, with 12 bases between them. CDR3 amino acids: CSAGTGVAKNIQYF. The DNA of the CDR3 is TGCAGTGCCGGCACGGGAGTAGCCAAAAACATTCAGTACTTC.

The chain recombines TRBV20-1 with TRBJ1-6, with 7 nucleotides matching TRBD1. The CDR3 contains 13 residues. J was trimmed by 8 bases and V by 4 bases; bases with no gene match: 5. CDR1 is DFQATT and CDR2 is SNEGSKA in the germline V gene (reference sequence). The CDR3 reads CSATTGVYSPLHF. The CDR3 coding sequence is TGCAGTGCTACAACAGGGGTCTATTCACCCCTCCACTTT.

The sample holds a few counts of this clonotype. The rearrangement uses TRBV7-8 and TRBJ2-1; unclear D gene. Germline CDR1 SGHVS, CDR2 FQNEAQ. The CDR3 runs to 15 residues. The ends were cut back, 2 bases at V and 3 bases at J, with 11 bases in the middle. CDR3 region: CASSLSSQNYNEQFF. CDR3 nucleotide sequence: TGTGCCAGCAGCTTAAGTTCCCAGAACTACAATGAGCAGTTCTTC.

This clonotype was observed at least ten times. The CDR3 region has the DNA TGCGCCAGCCTACCGGGACTCCCGAACACCGGGGAGCTGTTTTTT. As protein: CASLPGLPNTGELFF. The genes are TRBV10-2 and TRBJ2-2; possibly TRBD2 for D (6 bases). CDR3 length: 15 residues. The V end lost 8 bases, the J end lost 0 bases, and 13 bases lay between the germline ends. Germline lookup yields CDR1 WSHSY and CDR2 SAAADI.

This clonotype has a count of ten or more. The J gene is TRBJ2-5, the V gene TRBV29-1; D uncertain. Between the trimmed V and J ends, which lost 6 bases and 5 bases, there was a span of 16 bases. The germline V gene has CDR1 SQVTM and CDR2 ANQGSEA. CDR3 length: 13 residues. The CDR3 loop reads CSVTILVWETQYF. The CDR3, as DNA: TGCAGCGTAACTATCCTCGTCTGGGAGACCCAGTACTTC.

This clonotype was seen a few times. The junction and the germline gene differ at one end; a read error may be behind it. The genes are TRBV2 and TRBJ2-1; D is unresolved. Germline CDR1 is SNHLY and CDR2 is FYNNEI. The CDR3 has 12 residues. This chain's CDR3 is CASSEEGNGQFF. The CDR3 region has the DNA TGTGCCAGCAGTGAAGAAGGGAATGGGCAGTTCTTC.

In its sample, this clonotype was seen a few times. The V call is TRBV5-1, the J call TRBJ2-1; TRBD2 aligns across 9 bases. This CDR3 is 15 amino acids long. Germline loops: CDR1 SGHRS, CDR2 YFSETQ. V shed 4 bases, J shed 4 bases, and the junction held 6 bases outside the gene matches. The CDR3 is CASSPREGLYNEQFF. In DNA, the CDR3 is TGCGCCAGCAGCCCGCGGGAGGGCCTTTACAATGAGCAGTTCTTC.

This clonotype was seen many times. V is TRBV11-2 and J is TRBJ2-2; tentative D call: TRBD2 (7 bases). The CDR3 runs 16 residues. The V end was cut by 5 bases, the J end by 2 bases, with 15 bases between. Germline CDR1 is SGHAT and CDR2 is FQNNGV. CDR3 sequence (DNA): TGTGCCAGCAGCCCCGGGGGGCACCGAAACACCGGGGAGCTGTTTTTT. Translated: CASSPGGHRNTGELFF.

This clonotype was recorded many times. V gene TRBV14 combines with J gene TRBJ2-3; D gene uncertain. This CDR3 has 14 amino acids. V lost 0 bases and J lost 6, with 10 bases in between. The germline V gene has CDR1 SGHDN and CDR2 FVKESK. CDR3 nucleotides: TGTGCCAGCAGCCAAGATTACGCCCCCGATACGCAGTATTTT. Amino acid sequence: CASSQDYAPDTQYF. The full variable domain, its missing parts supplied by reference TRBV14 and TRBJ2-3, is EAGVTQFPSHSVIEKGQTVTLRCDPISGHDNLYWYRRVMGKEIKFLLHFVKESKQDESGMPNNRFLAERTGGTYSTLKVQPAELEDSGVYFCASSQDYAPDTQYFGPGTRLTVL.

The V gene is TRBV5-1, the J gene TRBJ2-7, with 9 positions matching TRBD2. The J segment lost 6 bases and the V segment lost 0 bases, leaving 7 bases of the junction unmatched. Germline V gives CDR1 SGHRS, CDR2 YFSETQ. The CDR3 consists of 15 residues. CDR3 amino acids: CASSLEGSGSLEQYF. Here the CDR3 DNA reads TGCGCCAGCAGCTTGGAGGGTAGCGGGAGTCTCGAGCAGTACTTC.

The chain is built from TRBV19 and TRBJ2-7; D is undetermined. V was shortened by 5 bases and J by 3 bases, with 8 bases between the two germline ends. Germline CDR1 LNHDA, CDR2 SQIVND (reference sequence). The CDR3 is made up of 12 amino acids. CDR3 loop: CASSASRYEQYF. Written as DNA, the CDR3 is TGTGCCAGTAGTGCCTCCCGCTACGAGCAGTACTTC.

This clonotype came up once. This chain connects TRBV30 to TRBJ2-3, with D unresolved. Trimming shortened V by 5 bases and J by 8 bases, and 14 bases separated the two germline ends. This CDR3 region has 12 residues. Per germline, CDR1 GTSNPN and CDR2 SVGIG (reference sequence). The CDR3, as DNA: TGTGCCTGGTCACGATATCTGAGTACGCAGTATTTT. Protein product: CAWSRYLSTQYF. Looking up the rest from reference TRBV30 and TRBJ2-3 gives the full variable domain: SQTIHQWPATLVQPVGSPLSLECTVEGTSNPNLYWYRQAAGRGLQLLFYSVGIGQISSEVPQNLSASRPQDRQFILSSKKLLLSDSGFYLCAWSRYLSTQYFGPGTRLTVL.

In regard to this clonotype: Compared with germline, one end of the junction differs, possibly owing to a read error. V and J are TRBV24-1 and TRBJ2-3; no clear D. This CDR3 contains 13 residues. Looked up from germline, CDR1 is KGHDR and CDR2 is SFDVKD. The CDR3 is CATGDGATDTQYF. The DNA of the CDR3 is TGTGCCACCGGTGACGGAGCCACAGATACGCAGTATTTT.

This clonotype was detected only a few times. The genes are TRBV11-2 and TRBJ2-3; perhaps TRBD2 as D (5 bases). In germline, CDR1 is SGHAT, CDR2 FQNNGV. V gave up 5 bases and J gave up 2 bases, with 8 bases separating them. This CDR3 is built from 13 residues. CDR3 residues: CASSPGYTDTQYF. The CDR3 nucleotides are TGTGCCAGCAGCCCGGGGTACACAGATACGCAGTATTTT.

This clonotype was picked up many times. The rearrangement joins TRBV24-1 to TRBJ2-3; D may match TRBD1 or TRBD2 (5 bases each). The V and J ends lost 10 bases and 4 bases respectively, with 14 bases between them. This CDR3 is built from 13 residues. Germline-derived CDR1 and CDR2 are KGHDR and SFDVKD. The CDR3 region has the DNA TGTGCCACGCCGGTCCGGGGCGCAGATACGCAGTATTTT. Translation gives CATPVRGADTQYF.

The chain combines TRBV27 with TRBJ2-1, with D maybe TRBD1 (6 bases). Per germline, CDR1 MNHEY and CDR2 SMNVEV (reference sequence). The CDR3 loop spans 14 amino acids. Trimming left V 8 bases short and J 9 bases short, with 20 bases between. CDR3 coding DNA: TGTGCCAGCTCAGGGGTCGCAGGGGTACGTGAGCAGTTCTTC. Translating gives CASSGVAGVREQFF.